The clone carrying this T cell receptor beta chain is large. Its antigen is unknown. The QIAseq Immune Repertoire TCR panel built the libraries from roughly 16 ng of total RNA. Each CDR3 protein gets one entry after TCRdb re-called the reads with MiXCR. The table records 510 or so distinct CDR3 sequences, 7.1% of them present only once. The CDR3 totals 13 residues. Germline V lookup: CDR1 MNHEY, CDR2 SMNVEV (reference sequence). V was shortened by 3 bases and J by 7 bases, with 12 bases between the two germline ends. This record belongs to a study of circulating CD8 cells and anti-PD-1 response in melanoma. Turning to the study itself: Treatment was intravenous nivolumab at 3 mg/kg every 2 weeks. Overall study findings and caveats: Tumor reactivity was tested by peptide assays on expanded sorted subsets.

Sorting of live CD3+CD8+TCRalphabeta+ cells by PD-1 and/or TIGIT gave four subsets. This chain joins TRBV27 and TRBJ1-1, with a tentative D call TRBD1 (5 bases). The material sequenced was CD8+ T cells from PBMCs, taken at baseline or after one month of anti-PD-1 therapy (not recorded which). The clonotype originates from a human donor with melanoma. CDR3 region: CASSLGTAVEAFF. In nucleotides, the CDR3 is TGTGCCAGCAGTTTGGGGACGGCCGTTGAAGCTTTCTTT.